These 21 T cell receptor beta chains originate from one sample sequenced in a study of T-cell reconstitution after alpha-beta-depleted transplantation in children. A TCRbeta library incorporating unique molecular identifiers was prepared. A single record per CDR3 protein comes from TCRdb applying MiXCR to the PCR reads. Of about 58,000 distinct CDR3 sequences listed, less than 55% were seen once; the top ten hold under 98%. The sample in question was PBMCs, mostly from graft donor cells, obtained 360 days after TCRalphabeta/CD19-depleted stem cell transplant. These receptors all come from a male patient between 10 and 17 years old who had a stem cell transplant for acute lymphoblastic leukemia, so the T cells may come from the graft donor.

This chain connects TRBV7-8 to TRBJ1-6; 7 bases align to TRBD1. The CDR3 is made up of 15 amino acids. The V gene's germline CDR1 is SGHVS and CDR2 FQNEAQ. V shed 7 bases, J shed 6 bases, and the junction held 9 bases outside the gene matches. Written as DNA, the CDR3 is TGTGCCAGCAACCCGCACAGGGGAAGTAATTCACCCCTCCACTTT. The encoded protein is CASNPHRGSNSPLHF.

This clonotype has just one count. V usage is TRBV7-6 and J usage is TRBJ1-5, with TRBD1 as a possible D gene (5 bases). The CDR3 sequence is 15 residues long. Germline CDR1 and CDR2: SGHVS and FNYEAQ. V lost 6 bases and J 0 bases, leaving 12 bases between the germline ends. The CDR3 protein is CASSRGTSSNQPQHF. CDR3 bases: TGTGCCAGCAGTCGCGGGACGTCTAGCAATCAGCCCCAGCATTTT.

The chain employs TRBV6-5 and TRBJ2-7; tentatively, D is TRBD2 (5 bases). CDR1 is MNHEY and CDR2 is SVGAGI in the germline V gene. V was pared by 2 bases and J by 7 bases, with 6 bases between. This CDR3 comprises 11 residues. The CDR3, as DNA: TGTGCCAGCAGTTACGGAGGAGAGCAGTACTTC. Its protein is CASSYGGEQYF.

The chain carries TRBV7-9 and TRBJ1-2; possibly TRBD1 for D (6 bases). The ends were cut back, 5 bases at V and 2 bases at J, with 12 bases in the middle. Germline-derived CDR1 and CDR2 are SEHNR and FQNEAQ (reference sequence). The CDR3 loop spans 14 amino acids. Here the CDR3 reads CASSQSTGNYGYTF. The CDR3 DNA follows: TGTGCCAGCAGCCAATCCACAGGGAACTATGGCTACACCTTC.

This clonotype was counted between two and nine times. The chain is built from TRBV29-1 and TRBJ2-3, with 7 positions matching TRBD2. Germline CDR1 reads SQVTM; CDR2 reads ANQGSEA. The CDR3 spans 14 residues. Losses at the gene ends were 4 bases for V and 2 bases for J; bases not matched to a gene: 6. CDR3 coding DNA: TGCAGCGTTGCCAGCGGGACCGTCACAGATACGCAGTATTTT. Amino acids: CSVASGTVTDTQYF.

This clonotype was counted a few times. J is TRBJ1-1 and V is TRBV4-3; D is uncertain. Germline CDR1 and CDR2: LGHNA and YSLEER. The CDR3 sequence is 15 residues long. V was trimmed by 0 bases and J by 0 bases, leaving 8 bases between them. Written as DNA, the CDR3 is TGCGCCAGCAGCCAAGAAAGAACAGTGAACACTGAAGCTTTCTTT. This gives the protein CASSQERTVNTEAFF.

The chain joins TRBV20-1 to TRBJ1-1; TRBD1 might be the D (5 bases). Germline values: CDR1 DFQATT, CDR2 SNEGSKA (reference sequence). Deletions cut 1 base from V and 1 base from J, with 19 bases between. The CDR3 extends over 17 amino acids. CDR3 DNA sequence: TGCAGTGCTAGAGCTTTCGGAGCCGGGACGGGGAACACTGAAGCTTTCTTT. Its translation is CSARAFGAGTGNTEAFF.

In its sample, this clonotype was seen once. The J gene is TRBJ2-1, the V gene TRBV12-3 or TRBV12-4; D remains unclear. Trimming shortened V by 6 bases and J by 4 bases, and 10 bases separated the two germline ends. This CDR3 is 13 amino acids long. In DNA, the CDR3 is TGTGCCAGCAGGTCCCTTGGTTACAATGAGCAGTTCTTC. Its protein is CASRSLGYNEQFF.

The chain's CDR3 is CASSQVSGRETGELFF. The CDR3 DNA reads TGCGCCAGCAGCCAAGTTAGCGGGAGGGAAACCGGGGAGCTGTTTTTT. The chain joins TRBV4-1 to TRBJ2-2; 11 nucleotides line up with TRBD2. V lost 1 base, J lost 5 bases, and 3 bases stayed unmatched. CDR1 MGHRA and CDR2 YSYEKL come from the germline V gene. CDR3 length: 16 amino acids.

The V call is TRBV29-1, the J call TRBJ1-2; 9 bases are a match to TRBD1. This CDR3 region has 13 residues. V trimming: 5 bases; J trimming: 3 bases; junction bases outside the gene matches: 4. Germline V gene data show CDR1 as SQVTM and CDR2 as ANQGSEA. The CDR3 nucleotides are TGCAGCGTTCCACAGGGGGCTTACTATGGCTACACCTTC. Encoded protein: CSVPQGAYYGYTF.

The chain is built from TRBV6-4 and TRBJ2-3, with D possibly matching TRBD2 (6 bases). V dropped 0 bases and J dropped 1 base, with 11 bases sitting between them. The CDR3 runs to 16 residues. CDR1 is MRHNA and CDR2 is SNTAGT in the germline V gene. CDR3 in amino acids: CASSDSGRGGTDTQYF. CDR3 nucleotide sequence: TGTGCCAGCAGTGACTCGGGGCGCGGGGGCACAGATACGCAGTATTTT.

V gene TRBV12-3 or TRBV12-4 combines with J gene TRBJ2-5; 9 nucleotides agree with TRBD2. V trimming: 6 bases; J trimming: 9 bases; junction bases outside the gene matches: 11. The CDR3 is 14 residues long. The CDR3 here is CASSNSGSQTAQYF. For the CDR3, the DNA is TGTGCCAGCAGCAATAGCGGGAGCCAAACGGCCCAGTACTTC.

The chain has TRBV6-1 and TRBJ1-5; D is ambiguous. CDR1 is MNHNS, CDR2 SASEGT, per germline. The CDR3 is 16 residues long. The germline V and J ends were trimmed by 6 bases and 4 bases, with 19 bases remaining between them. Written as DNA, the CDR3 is TGTGCCAGCAGCCCCCGGCAGACTACTAATAATCAGCCCCAGCATTTT. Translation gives CASSPRQTTNNQPQHF.

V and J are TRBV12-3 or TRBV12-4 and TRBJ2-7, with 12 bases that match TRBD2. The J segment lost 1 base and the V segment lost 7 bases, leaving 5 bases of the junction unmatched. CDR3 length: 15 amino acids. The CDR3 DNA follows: TGTGCCAGCAAAGCCGGACTAGCGGGATCCTACGAGCAGTACTTC. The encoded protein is CASKAGLAGSYEQYF.

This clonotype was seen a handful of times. The DNA of the CDR3 is TGCAGTGCTAGTACAGGATTAAACTATGGCTACACCTTC. It translates to CSASTGLNYGYTF. V usage is TRBV20-1 and J usage is TRBJ1-2; possibly TRBD1 for D (5 bases). V shed 3 bases and J shed 2 bases, with 10 bases lying between them. CDR1 is DFQATT and CDR2 is SNEGSKA in the germline V gene (reference sequence). CDR3 length: 13 residues.

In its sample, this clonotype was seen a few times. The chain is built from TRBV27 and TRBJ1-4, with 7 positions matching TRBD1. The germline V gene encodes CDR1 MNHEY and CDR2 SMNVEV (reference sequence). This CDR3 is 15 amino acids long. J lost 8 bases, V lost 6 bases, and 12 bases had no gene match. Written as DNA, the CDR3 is TGTGCCAGCAGCCGACCGACAGGGCCTGGAGAAAAACTGTTTTTT. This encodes CASSRPTGPGEKLFF.

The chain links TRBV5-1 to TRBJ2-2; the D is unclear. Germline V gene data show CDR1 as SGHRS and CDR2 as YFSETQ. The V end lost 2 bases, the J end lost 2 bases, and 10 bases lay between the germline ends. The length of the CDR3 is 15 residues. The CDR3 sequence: CASSLRQDNTGELFF. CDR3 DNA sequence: TGCGCCAGCAGCTTACGGCAGGATAACACCGGGGAGCTGTTTTTT.

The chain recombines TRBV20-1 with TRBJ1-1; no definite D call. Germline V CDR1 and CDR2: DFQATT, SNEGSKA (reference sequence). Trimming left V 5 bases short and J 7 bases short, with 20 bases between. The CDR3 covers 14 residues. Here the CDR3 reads CSAPPFGPVGEAFF. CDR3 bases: TGCAGTGCTCCCCCCTTCGGGCCGGTTGGTGAAGCTTTCTTT.

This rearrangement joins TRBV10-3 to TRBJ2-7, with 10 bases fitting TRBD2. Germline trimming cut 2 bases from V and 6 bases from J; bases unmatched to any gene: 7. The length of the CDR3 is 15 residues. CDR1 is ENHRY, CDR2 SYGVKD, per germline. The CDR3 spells CAISEGLADSSEQYF. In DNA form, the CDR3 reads TGTGCCATCAGTGAGGGACTAGCGGACTCTTCCGAGCAGTACTTC.

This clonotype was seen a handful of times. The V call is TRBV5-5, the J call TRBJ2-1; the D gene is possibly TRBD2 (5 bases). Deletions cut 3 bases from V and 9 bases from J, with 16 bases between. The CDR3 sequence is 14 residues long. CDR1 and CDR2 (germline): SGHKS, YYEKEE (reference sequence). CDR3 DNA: TGTGCCAGCAGCTCCCGGCTAGAGGGCCGTGAGCAGTTCTTC. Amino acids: CASSSRLEGREQFF.

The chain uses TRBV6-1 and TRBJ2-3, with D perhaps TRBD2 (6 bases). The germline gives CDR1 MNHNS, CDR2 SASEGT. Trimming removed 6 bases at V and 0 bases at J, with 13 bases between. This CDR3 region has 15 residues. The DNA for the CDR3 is TGTGCCAGCAGCCACCGCGGGGATAGCACAGATACGCAGTATTTT. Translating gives CASSHRGDSTDTQYF.